The rows below give T cell receptor beta chains drawn from one sample of a study of blood T cell repertoires in COVID-19. Clones were read by immunoSEQ multiplex PCR, and TCRdb kept only the in-frame ones, dropping some. This sample has 200,000 to 250,000 clones, with around 87% found just once. The specimen was PBMCs or T cells enriched from blood (not recorded which). The receptors were gathered from a man aged 25-40 years who had been exposed to COVID-19. Each CDR3 is given with its conserved first and last residue. The D gene is left open where the match is weak. Where a row states a size, it is once, few, many or the class of an expanded clone; other rows omit it.

d_call clone_size j_call v_call cdr3_nt cdr3_aa
NA NA TRBJ2-6 TRBV6-2/TRBV6-3 TGTGCCAGCAGTTACGTTTTATCTGGGGCCAACGTCCTGACTTTC CASSYVLSGANVLTF
NA NA TRBJ1-3 TRBV2 TGTGCCAGCAGTGAAGCGCTGACGGGTCAAATCCTATACCTCTCTGGAAACACCATATATTTT CASSEALTGQILYLSGNTIYF
TRBD2 NA TRBJ2-3 TRBV10-3 TGTGCCACCGGGACTAGCGAGACAGATACGCAGTATTTT CATGTSETDTQYF
NA once TRBJ1-4 TRBV6-5 TGTGCCAGCAGCGACCAGGGTTTAACTAATGAAAAACTGTTTTTT CASSDQGLTNEKLFF
TRBD1 few TRBJ1-5 TRBV3-1/TRBV3-2 TGTGCCAGCAGTCACAGGGGAGGTAATCAGCCCCAGCATTTT CASSHRGGNQPQHF
TRBD1 NA TRBJ1-1 TRBV27 TGTGCCAGCAGAAACGACAGGGCGTGGGACACTTTCTTT CASRNDRAWDTFF
NA NA TRBJ1-1 TRBV5-1 TGCGCCAGCAGTTACCAAGCGAACACTGAAGCTTTCTTT CASSYQANTEAFF
TRBD1 NA TRBJ1-5 TRBV30 TGTGCCTGGAGCCGGGACAGCGATCAGCCCCAGCATTTT CAWSRDSDQPQHF
TRBD1 NA TRBJ2-2 TRBV20-1 TGCAGTGCTAGTCTAGTTCCAAGACATTCCGGGACAGGGGATTGGAACACCGGGGAGCTGTTTTTT CSASLVPRHSGTGDWNTGELFF
NA once TRBJ1-6 TRBV7-9 TGTGCCAGCAGCCTCCTGGCCGTGAATTCACCCCTCCACTTT CASSLLAVNSPLHF
NA NA TRBJ2-7 TRBV27 TGTGCCAGCAGTTTAGCGATAGGACAGCGCTACGAGCAGTACTTC CASSLAIGQRYEQYF
NA NA TRBJ1-2 TRBV4-3 TGCGCCAGCAGCCAAGGGGTTAGATCCGGGGAGGGCTACACCTTC CASSQGVRSGEGYTF
NA NA TRBJ1-5 TRBV15 TGTGCCACCAGCAGTTGGCAGAACAATCAGCCCCAGCATTTT CATSSWQNNQPQHF
NA NA TRBJ1-6 TRBV30 TGTGCCTGGAGTAGAGGAGCCTATAATTCACCCCTCCACTTT CAWSRGAYNSPLHF
TRBD1 NA TRBJ1-5 TRBV10-2 TGCGCCAGCAGTGAGTTGGACAGGGGAAACAATCAGCCCCAGCATTTT CASSELDRGNNQPQHF
NA NA TRBJ2-1 TRBV18 TGTGCCAGCTCACCAACGGACAATGAGCAGTTCTTC CASSPTDNEQFF
TRBD1 NA TRBJ2-5 TRBV3-1/TRBV3-2 TGTGCCAGCAGCCAACCTTACGGACAGGGGAAAGAGACCCAGTACTTC CASSQPYGQGKETQYF
TRBD1 NA TRBJ1-4 TRBV5-4 TGTGCCAGCAGCCAAGACAGGGATCGGGAAAAACTGTTTTTT CASSQDRDREKLFF
TRBD1 once TRBJ1-2 TRBV30 TGTGCCTGGGGCTCGGACAGGGGGCATGGCTACACCTTC CAWGSDRGHGYTF
TRBD1 NA TRBJ2-7 TRBV7-6 TGTGCCAGCAGCTACGGACAGGGTGAGCAGTACTTC CASSYGQGEQYF
TRBD2 NA TRBJ2-5 TRBV7-7 TGTGCCAGCAGCCGTGGACTAGCGGGGTCCCAAGAGACCCAGTACTTC CASSRGLAGSQETQYF
NA NA TRBJ2-2 TRBV19 TGTGCCAGTACCCCCAGTGGCTCCTCCCCCGGGGAGCTGTTTTTT CASTPSGSSPGELFF
NA once TRBJ2-2 TRBV7-6 TGTGCCAGCAGCTTAGTTCAGGGGTTCGCCGGGGAGCTGTTTTTT CASSLVQGFAGELFF
NA NA TRBJ1-4 TRBV18 TGTGCCAGCTCACTCGGGATACAGAATAATGAAAAACTGTTTTTT CASSLGIQNNEKLFF
NA NA TRBJ2-1 TRBV7-9 TGTGCCAGCAGCTTTAGACCCCTACGTGGGCCGCCCTTGAATAATGAGCAGTTCTTC CASSFRPLRGPPLNNEQFF
NA NA TRBJ2-1 TRBV4-2 TGTGCCAGCAGCCCCGATAGTACCTCCTACAATGAGCAGTTCTTC CASSPDSTSYNEQFF
NA NA TRBJ1-5 TRBV2 TGTGCCAGCAGTGAACAGATAAATCAGCCCCAGCATTTT CASSEQINQPQHF
TRBD1 NA TRBJ1-2 TRBV3-1/TRBV3-2 TGTGCCAGCAGCCGATTGGGACAGGGGTATGGCTACACCTTC CASSRLGQGYGYTF
TRBD1 NA TRBJ1-6 TRBV18 TGTGCCAGCTCACAAGAGGGACAGGGTAACACACCCCTCCACTTT CASSQEGQGNTPLHF
NA NA TRBJ2-7 TRBV5-1 TGCGCCAGCAGCTTATATTACTACGAGCAGTACTTC CASSLYYYEQYF
TRBD1 NA TRBJ2-7 TRBV5-6 TGTGCCAGCAGCCGGGACAGGGGGAGTGAGCAGTACTTC CASSRDRGSEQYF
TRBD1 NA TRBJ2-7 TRBV7-6 TGTGCCAGCAGCTCCACAGGGGGGAACTACGAGCAGTACTTC CASSSTGGNYEQYF
TRBD1 once TRBJ2-3 TRBV10-3 TGTGCCGCCCGGGACAGGGAGATGGATACGCAGTATTTT CAARDREMDTQYF
TRBD1 NA TRBJ1-5 TRBV6-2/TRBV6-3 TGTGCCAGCAGTCGGGACAGGGGAGGATATAGCAATCAGCCCCAGCATTTT CASSRDRGGYSNQPQHF
NA NA TRBJ1-2 TRBV19 TGTGCCAGTAGTATAGTTGTCGCGGAGTCCTATGGCTACACCTTC CASSIVVAESYGYTF
NA few TRBJ2-7 TRBV7-9 TGTGCCAGCAGCGACGGGACTGTCTACCCCTACGAGCAGTACTTC CASSDGTVYPYEQYF
NA NA TRBJ2-5 TRBV6-6 TGTGCCAGCAAGAGGGTTCCCCAAGAGACCCAGTACTTC CASKRVPQETQYF
NA NA TRBJ2-3 TRBV6-2/TRBV6-3 TGTGCCAGCAGTTACGCGGGGTTCACAGATACGCAGTATTTT CASSYAGFTDTQYF
NA NA TRBJ2-5 TRBV15 TGTGCCACCAGCAGGGTCACAGGGTGGGAGACCCAGTACTTC CATSRVTGWETQYF
NA once TRBJ2-7 TRBV12-3/TRBV12-4 TGTGCCAGCAGTTTTACGGTGACCTACGAGCAGTACTTC CASSFTVTYEQYF
TRBD1 NA TRBJ1-4 TRBV19 TGTGCCAGTAGTAGGGACAGGGATGGTGAAAAACTGTTTTTT CASSRDRDGEKLFF
NA NA TRBJ1-6 TRBV4-1 TGCGCCAGCAGCCTCATCCGAACAGGGACCCGACTCTATAATTCACCCCTCCACTTT CASSLIRTGTRLYNSPLHF
NA few TRBJ2-7 TRBV27 TGTGCCAGCAGTTTGACCACAGGGTCCTACGAGCAGTACTTC CASSLTTGSYEQYF
TRBD1 few TRBJ1-5 TRBV12-3/TRBV12-4 TGTGCCAGCAGCCAGGGGGCAGATCAGCCCCAGCATTTT CASSQGADQPQHF
NA NA TRBJ1-3 TRBV19 TGTGCCAGTAGTATTCCGCTCGGGGTTAACTCTGGAAACACCATATATTTT CASSIPLGVNSGNTIYF